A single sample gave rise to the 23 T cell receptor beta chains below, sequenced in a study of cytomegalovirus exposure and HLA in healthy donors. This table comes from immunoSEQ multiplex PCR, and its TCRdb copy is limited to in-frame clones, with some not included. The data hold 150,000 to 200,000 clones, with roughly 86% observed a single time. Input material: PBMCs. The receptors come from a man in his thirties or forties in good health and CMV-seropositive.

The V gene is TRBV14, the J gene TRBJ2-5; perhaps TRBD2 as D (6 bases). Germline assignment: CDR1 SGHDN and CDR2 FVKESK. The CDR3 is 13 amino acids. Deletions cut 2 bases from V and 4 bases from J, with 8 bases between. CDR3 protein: CASSQLGRETQYF. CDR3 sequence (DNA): TGTGCCAGCAGCCAACTCGGGAGAGAGACCCAGTACTTC.

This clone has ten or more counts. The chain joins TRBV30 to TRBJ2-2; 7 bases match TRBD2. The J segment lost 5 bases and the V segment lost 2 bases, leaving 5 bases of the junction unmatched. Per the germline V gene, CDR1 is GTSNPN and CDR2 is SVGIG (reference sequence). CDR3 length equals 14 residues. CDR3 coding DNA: TGTGCCTGGAGTCGGCTAGCGGTAACCGGGGAGCTGTTTTTT. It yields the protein CAWSRLAVTGELFF.

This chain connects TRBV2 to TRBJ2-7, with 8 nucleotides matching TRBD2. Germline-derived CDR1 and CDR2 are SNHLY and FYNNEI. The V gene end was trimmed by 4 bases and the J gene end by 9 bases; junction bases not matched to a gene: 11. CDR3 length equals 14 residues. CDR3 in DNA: TGTGCCAGCAGTGGGGCTAGCGGGTTGGGAGCGCAGTACTTC. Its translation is CASSGASGLGAQYF.

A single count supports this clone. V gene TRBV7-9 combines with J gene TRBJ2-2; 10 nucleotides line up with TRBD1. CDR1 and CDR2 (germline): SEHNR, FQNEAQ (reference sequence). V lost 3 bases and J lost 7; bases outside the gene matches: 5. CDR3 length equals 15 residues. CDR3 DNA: TGTGCCAGCAGCTTCCCGGACAGGGGGGTCGGGGAGCTGTTTTTT. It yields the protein CASSFPDRGVGELFF. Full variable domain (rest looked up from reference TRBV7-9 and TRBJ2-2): DTGVSQNPRHKITKRGQNVTFRCDPISEHNRLYWYRQTLGQGPEFLTYFQNEAQLEKSRLLSDRFSAERPKGSFSTLEIQRTEQGDSAMYLCASSFPDRGVGELFFGEGSRLTVL.

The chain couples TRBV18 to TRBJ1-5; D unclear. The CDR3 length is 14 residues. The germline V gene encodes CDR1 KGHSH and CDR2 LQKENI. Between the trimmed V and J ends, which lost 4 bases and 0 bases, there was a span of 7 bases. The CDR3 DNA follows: TGTGCCAGCTCACAGGGCCATAGCAATCAGCCCCAGCATTTT. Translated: CASSQGHSNQPQHF.

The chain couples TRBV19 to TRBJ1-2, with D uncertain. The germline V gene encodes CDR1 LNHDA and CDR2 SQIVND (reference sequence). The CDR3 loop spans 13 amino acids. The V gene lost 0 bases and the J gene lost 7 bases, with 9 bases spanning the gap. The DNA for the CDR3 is TGTGCCAGTAGTATAGACCGGCGTAGTGGCTACACCTTC. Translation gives CASSIDRRSGYTF.

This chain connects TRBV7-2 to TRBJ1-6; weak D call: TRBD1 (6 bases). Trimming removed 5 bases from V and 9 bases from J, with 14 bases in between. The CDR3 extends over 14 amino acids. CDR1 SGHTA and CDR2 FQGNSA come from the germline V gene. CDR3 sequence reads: CASSQQGWGSPLHF. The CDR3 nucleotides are TGTGCCAGCAGCCAACAGGGTTGGGGTTCACCCCTCCACTTT.

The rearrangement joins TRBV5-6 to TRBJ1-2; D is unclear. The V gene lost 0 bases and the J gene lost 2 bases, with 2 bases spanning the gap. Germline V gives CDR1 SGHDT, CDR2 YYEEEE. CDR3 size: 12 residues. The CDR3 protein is CASSLGNYGYTF. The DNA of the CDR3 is TGTGCCAGCAGCTTGGGAAACTATGGCTACACCTTC.

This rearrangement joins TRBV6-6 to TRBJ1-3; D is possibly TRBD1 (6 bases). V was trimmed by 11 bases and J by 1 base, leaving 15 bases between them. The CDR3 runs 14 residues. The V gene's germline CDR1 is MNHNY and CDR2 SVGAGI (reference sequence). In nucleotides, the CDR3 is TGTGCCTCCGAGGGGGGGAGGTCTGGAAACACCATATATTTT. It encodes CASEGGRSGNTIYF.

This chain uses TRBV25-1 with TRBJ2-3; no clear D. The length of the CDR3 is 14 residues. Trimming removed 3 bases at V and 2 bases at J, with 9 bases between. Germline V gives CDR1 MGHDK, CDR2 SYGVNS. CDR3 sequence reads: CASSETSFTDTQYF. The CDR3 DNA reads TGTGCCAGCAGTGAGACTTCTTTCACAGATACGCAGTATTTT. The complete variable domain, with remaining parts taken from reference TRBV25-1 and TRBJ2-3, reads EADIYQTPRYLVIGTGKKITLECSQTMGHDKMYWYQQDPGMELHLIHYSYGVNSTEKGDLSSESTVSRIRTEHFPLTLESARPSHTSQYLCASSETSFTDTQYFGPGTRLTVL.

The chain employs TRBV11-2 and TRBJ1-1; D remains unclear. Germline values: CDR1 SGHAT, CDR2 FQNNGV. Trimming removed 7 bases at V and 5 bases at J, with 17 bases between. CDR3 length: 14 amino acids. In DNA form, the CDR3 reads TGTGCCAGCAACTCAGGCTCCGCTCTTACTGAAGCTTTCTTT. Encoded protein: CASNSGSALTEAFF.

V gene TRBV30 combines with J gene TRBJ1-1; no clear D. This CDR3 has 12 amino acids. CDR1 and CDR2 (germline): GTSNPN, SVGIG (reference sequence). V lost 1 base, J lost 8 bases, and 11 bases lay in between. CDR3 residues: CAWSDLPNEAFF. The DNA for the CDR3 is TGTGCCTGGAGTGATTTGCCAAACGAAGCTTTCTTT.

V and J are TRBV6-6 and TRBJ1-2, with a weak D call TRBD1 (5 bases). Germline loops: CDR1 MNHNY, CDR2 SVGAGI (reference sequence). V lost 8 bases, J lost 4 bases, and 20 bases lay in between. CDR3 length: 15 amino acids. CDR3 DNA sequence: TGTGCCAGCTGGGCAGGGAACAACAAAGCCTATGGCTACACCTTC. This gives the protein CASWAGNNKAYGYTF.

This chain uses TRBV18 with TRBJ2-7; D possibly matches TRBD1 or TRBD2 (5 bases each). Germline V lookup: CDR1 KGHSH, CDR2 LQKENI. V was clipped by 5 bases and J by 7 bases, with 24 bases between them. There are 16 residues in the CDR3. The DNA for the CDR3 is TGTGCCAGCTCAGCGACATCTCGGGGCGGCCTGGGGGAGCAGTACTTC. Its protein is CASSATSRGGLGEQYF.

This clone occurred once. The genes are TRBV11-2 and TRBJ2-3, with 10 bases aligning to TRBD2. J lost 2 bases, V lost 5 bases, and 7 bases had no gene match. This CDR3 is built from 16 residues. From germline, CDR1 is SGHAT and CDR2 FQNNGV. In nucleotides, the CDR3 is TGTGCCAGCAGCCGGAACGGACTAGCGGACACAGATACGCAGTATTTT. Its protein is CASSRNGLADTDTQYF. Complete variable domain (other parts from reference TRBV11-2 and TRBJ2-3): EAGVAQSPRYKIIEKRQSVAFWCNPISGHATLYWYQQILGQGPKLLIQFQNNGVVDDSQLPKDRFSAERLKGVDSTLKIQPAKLEDSAVYLCASSRNGLADTDTQYFGPGTRLTVL.

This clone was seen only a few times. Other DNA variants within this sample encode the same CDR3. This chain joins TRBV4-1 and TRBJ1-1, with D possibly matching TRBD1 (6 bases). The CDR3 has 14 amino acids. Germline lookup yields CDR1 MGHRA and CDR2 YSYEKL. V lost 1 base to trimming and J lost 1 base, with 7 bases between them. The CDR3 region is CASSQVGGNTEAFF. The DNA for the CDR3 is TGCGCCAGCAGCCAAGTAGGGGGGAACACTGAAGCTTTCTTT.

CDR3 protein: CASSGLRSNTEAFF. CDR3 nucleotide sequence: TGTGCCAGCAGTGGCCTTAGGTCGAACACTGAAGCTTTCTTT. This chain connects TRBV25-1 to TRBJ1-1; the D is unclear. The CDR3 contains 14 residues. Germline V gives CDR1 MGHDK, CDR2 SYGVNS. Trimming left V 4 bases short and J 1 base short, with 10 bases between.

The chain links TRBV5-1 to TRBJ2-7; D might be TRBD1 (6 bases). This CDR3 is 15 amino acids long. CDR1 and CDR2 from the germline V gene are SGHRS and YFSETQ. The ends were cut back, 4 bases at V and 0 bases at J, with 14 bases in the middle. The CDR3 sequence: CASSPTGWSSYEQYF. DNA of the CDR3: TGCGCCAGCAGCCCGACAGGCTGGAGCTCCTACGAGCAGTACTTC.

The CDR3 nucleotides are TGTGCCGGCAAGACGGGGGATCAGCCCCAGCATTTT. It yields the protein CAGKTGDQPQHF. V gene TRBV6-1 combines with J gene TRBJ1-5, with a tentative D call TRBD1 (5 bases). Deletions cut 11 bases from V and 5 bases from J, with 13 bases between. Germline V gene sequence: CDR1 MNHNS, CDR2 SASEGT. The CDR3 covers 12 residues.

The CDR3 nucleotides are TGTGCCAGTAGTACCCAAAACGAAAAACTGTTTTTT. It codes for CASSTQNEKLFF. This rearrangement joins TRBV19 to TRBJ1-4; no clear D. Germline values: CDR1 LNHDA, CDR2 SQIVND (reference sequence). Trimming cost V 4 bases and J 8 bases, with 8 bases left between them. The CDR3 consists of 12 residues.

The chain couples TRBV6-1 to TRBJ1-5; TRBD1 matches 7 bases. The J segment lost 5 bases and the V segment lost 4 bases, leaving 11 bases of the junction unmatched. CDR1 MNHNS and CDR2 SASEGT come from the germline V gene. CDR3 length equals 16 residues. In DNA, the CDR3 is TGTGCCAGCAGTGTGGGGGGCAGACAGGGCGATCAGCCCCAGCATTTT. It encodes CASSVGGRQGDQPQHF.

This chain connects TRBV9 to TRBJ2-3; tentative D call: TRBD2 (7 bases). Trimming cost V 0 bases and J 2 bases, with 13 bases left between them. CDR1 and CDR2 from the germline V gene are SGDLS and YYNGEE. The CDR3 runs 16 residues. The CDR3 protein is CASSVAGGQPTDTQYF. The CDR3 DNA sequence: TGTGCCAGCAGCGTAGCGGGGGGCCAACCCACAGATACGCAGTATTTT.

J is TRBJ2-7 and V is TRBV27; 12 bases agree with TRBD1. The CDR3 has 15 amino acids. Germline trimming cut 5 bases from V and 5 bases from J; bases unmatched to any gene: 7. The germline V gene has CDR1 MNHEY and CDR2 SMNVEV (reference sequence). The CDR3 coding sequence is TGTGCCAGCAGTCCGGGGACAGGGGGCATGAACGAGCAGTACTTC. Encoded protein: CASSPGTGGMNEQYF.